A selection of T cell receptor beta chains follows, all from one sample in a study of cytomegalovirus exposure and HLA in healthy donors. Sequenced by immunoSEQ multiplex PCR; TCRdb stores in-frame clones only, minus some. This sample has around 140,000 clones, with 80% found just once. The sequenced sample was PBMCs. Every receptor here comes from a middle-aged man in good health and CMV-seronegative. Each CDR3 is given with its conserved first and last residue. The order of the fields is V gene, D gene, J gene, CDR3 protein. D genes are given only for firm matches.

>TRBV9|TRBD2|TRBJ2-7
CASSAGTSGGLLMDEQYF
>TRBV10-3|TRBD1|TRBJ2-2
CAISEPGQVTGELFF
>TRBV2|.|TRBJ1-6
CASHRDGNSPLHF
>TRBV30|TRBD2|TRBJ2-1
CAWTEGLADYNEQFF
>TRBV30|TRBD1|TRBJ2-7
CAFCPASSGTAYEQYF
>TRBV6-1|TRBD1|TRBJ1-5
CASQRPTGGNQPQHF
>TRBV13|.|TRBJ1-2
CASSARDTRGYTF
>TRBV29-1|.|TRBJ2-5
CSVVTGGGETQYF
>TRBV7-6|.|TRBJ2-7
CASSLADSYEQYF
>TRBV9|.|TRBJ2-7
CASSVAGQGEQYF
>TRBV5-4|.|TRBJ2-5
CASSLGGGAFQETQYF
>TRBV7-3|TRBD2|TRBJ2-5
CASSSSGTSGETQYF
>TRBV5-1|TRBD1|TRBJ2-3
CASSQRSRGFDTQYF
>TRBV18|.|TRBJ1-1
CASSPGQMNTEAFF
>TRBV12-5|TRBD1|TRBJ1-1
CASGLPSGGGGHTEAFF
>TRBV7-8|.|TRBJ1-2
CASSLATANYGYTF
>TRBV2|.|TRBJ1-5
CATMGGGNQPQHF
>TRBV13|TRBD2|TRBJ2-1
CASSAAGERGYEQFF
>TRBV5-1|TRBD1|TRBJ2-3
CASSPGGQGTDTQYF
>TRBV9|TRBD1|TRBJ2-2
CASSVGQGAGTGELFF
>TRBV7-9|TRBD1|TRBJ1-4
CASSTDRAGEKLFF
>TRBV2|TRBD2|TRBJ2-5
CASSEISGGAGETQYF
>TRBV5-4|.|TRBJ1-2
CASSGHALNYGYTF
>TRBV6-1|TRBD1|TRBJ1-2
CASRVSGQASYGYTF
>TRBV9|TRBD2|TRBJ2-5
CASSAPSGGGRNQETQYF
>TRBV6-1|.|TRBJ1-2
CASSEGRADYYGYTF
>TRBV18|.|TRBJ2-1
CASSPLTRSQTTGNEQFF
>TRBV7-2|.|TRBJ1-1
CASSFVDSANTEAFF
>TRBV6-1|TRBD1|TRBJ1-5
CASSEIQGKDQPQHF
>TRBV7-2|.|TRBJ2-5
CASSRSTGQETQYF
>TRBV7-9|TRBD1|TRBJ1-2
CASSTPGQGNYGYTF
>TRBV19|TRBD2|TRBJ2-7
CASSGGASHEQYF
>TRBV6-6|.|TRBJ2-1
CASSYSPGLVDEQFF
>TRBV30|TRBD2|TRBJ2-2
CAWSVRSGGGTGELFF
>TRBV6-5|TRBD1|TRBJ1-5
CASSYAAGGHQPQHF
>TRBV4-1|TRBD2|TRBJ2-7
CASSQPGLAANEQYF
>TRBV25-1|TRBD1|TRBJ2-3
CASSEDRGSSTDTQYF
>TRBV11-2|.|TRBJ1-2
CASSLPGGGYTF
>TRBV13|TRBD1|TRBJ1-4
CASSPRDRATTNEKLFF
>TRBV2|.|TRBJ2-6
CASSELAVLEANVLTF
>TRBV14|.|TRBJ2-7
CASSQLVRATYEQYF
>TRBV4-3|TRBD1|TRBJ1-4
CASSPRTGRNEKLFF
>TRBV7-2|TRBD2|TRBJ2-3
CASSRHGASGSTDTQYF
>TRBV15|.|TRBJ1-2
CATSFKLSVGYTF
>TRBV5-6|TRBD1|TRBJ2-1
CASSFWDRVGGNEQFF
>TRBV9|TRBD1|TRBJ2-1
CASSVFTGTGGGNEQFF
>TRBV9|TRBD1|TRBJ1-1
CASSVGMSGGSEAFF